One T cell receptor beta chain is described in this entry. TCRdb's copy holds only in-frame clones and misses some; the assay was immunoSEQ multiplex PCR. The sample contains a few hundred thousand clones, approximately 87% of which appear only once. The entry originates in a study of blood T cell repertoires in COVID-19. Background on the study: Spain, Italy and the United States supplied samples that represented acute and convalescent COVID-19.

The specimen sequenced was PBMCs or T cells enriched from blood (not recorded which). The receptor was derived from a man aged 40-50 years in a cohort exposed to, infected with or recovered from COVID-19 (not recorded which).

CDR3 region: CASSLELSRLAGFNEQFF. CDR3 DNA sequence: TGTGCCAGCAGCTTAGAGTTGTCAAGGCTAGCGGGTTTCAATGAGCAGTTCTTC. The chain uses TRBV7-2 and TRBJ2-1; 8 bases are shared with TRBD2. CDR3 length: 18 residues. J lost 6 bases, V lost 1 base, and 14 bases had no gene match. The germline V gene has CDR1 SGHTA and CDR2 FQGNSA. The entire variable domain, with the rest obtained from reference TRBV7-2 and TRBJ2-1, is as follows: GAGVSQSPSNKVTEKGKDVELRCDPISGHTALYWYRQSLGQGLEFLIYFQGNSAPDKSGLPSDRFSAERTGGSVSTLTIQRTQQEDSAVYLCASSLELSRLAGFNEQFFGPGTRLTVL.